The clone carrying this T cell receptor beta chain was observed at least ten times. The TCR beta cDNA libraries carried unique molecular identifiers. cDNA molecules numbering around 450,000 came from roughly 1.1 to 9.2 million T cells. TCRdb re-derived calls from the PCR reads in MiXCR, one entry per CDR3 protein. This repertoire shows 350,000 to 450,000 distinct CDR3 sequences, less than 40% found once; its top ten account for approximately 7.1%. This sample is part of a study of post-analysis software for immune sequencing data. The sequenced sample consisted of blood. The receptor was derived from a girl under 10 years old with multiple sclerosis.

The CDR3 DNA reads as TGCGCCAGCAGCTTTAGTACTTCCGGGCCTTTCGGAAACTATGGCTACACCTTC. It translates to CASSFSTSGPFGNYGYTF. The chain links TRBV5-1 to TRBJ1-2; D is undetermined. The CDR3 length is 18 residues. The germline CDR1 and CDR2 sequences are SGHRS and YFSETQ. Trimming shortened V by 2 bases and J by 2 bases, and 22 bases separated the two germline ends.